A single sample is the source of the 26 T cell receptor beta chains below, sequenced in a study of vaccination and CD4 T cells after COVID-19. Treatment meaning: roughly 11-day PBMC culture with coronavirus spike peptide pools or control peptides (ViraFEST assay). Cultured CD4+ T cell DNA underwent sequencing with the Oncomine TCR Beta short-read assay. TCRdb processed the PCR reads anew with MiXCR; each CDR3 protein has one entry. The data contain 5,500 or so distinct CDR3 sequences, about two thirds of them singletons. Their cognate antigens are unknown. Specimen: CD4+ T cells from blood, cultured in vitro. The source of these receptors is a human donor who had recovered from COVID-19.

V and J are TRBV20-1 and TRBJ1-6; the D is unclear. The CDR3 sequence is 15 residues long. The V end was cut by 3 bases, the J end by 0 bases, with 9 bases between. Per germline, CDR1 DFQATT and CDR2 SNEGSKA (reference sequence). CDR3 residues: CSASIESSYNSPLHF. CDR3 sequence (DNA): TGCAGTGCTAGTATTGAAAGCTCCTATAATTCACCCCTCCACTTT.

This clonotype showed up just once. The junction and the germline gene differ at one end; a read error may be behind it. The chain recombines TRBV6-5 with TRBJ1-5, with 9 bases identical to TRBD1. The germline gives CDR1 MNHEY, CDR2 SVGAGI. The CDR3 totals 17 residues. CDR3 residues: CASSYGGQGDSNRPQHF. The CDR3 nucleotides read TGTGCCAGCAGTTACGGGGGACAGGGCGATAGCAATCGGCCCCAGCATTTT.

This clonotype has more than one count but fewer than ten. The rearrangement joins TRBV3-1 to TRBJ1-5; D may be TRBD1 (5 bases). Trimming removed 3 bases from V and 6 bases from J, with 9 bases in between. The CDR3 loop spans 13 amino acids. CDR1 is LGHDT and CDR2 is YNNKEL in the germline V gene (reference sequence). In nucleotides, the CDR3 is TGTGCCAGCAGCCAGGGGGAAGGTCAGCCCCAGCATTTT. It translates to CASSQGEGQPQHF.

The chain uses TRBV27 and TRBJ1-1, with D tentatively TRBD1 (6 bases). Germline CDR1 and CDR2: MNHEY and SMNVEV (reference sequence). V was trimmed by 2 bases and J by 1 base, leaving 17 bases between them. This CDR3 contains 17 residues. CDR3 bases: TGTGCCAGCAGTTTACTCGGACAGTCGAGTCGGAACACTGAAGCTTTCTTT. Residues: CASSLLGQSSRNTEAFF.

CDR3 residues: CASSGTSGSTDTQYF. CDR3 bases: TGCGCCAGCAGTGGCACTAGCGGGAGTACAGATACGCAGTATTTT. The chain combines TRBV10-1 with TRBJ2-3, with 11 bases that match TRBD2. The germline gives CDR1 WNHNN, CDR2 SYGVQD (reference sequence). V was pared by 4 bases and J by 3 bases, with 3 bases of the junction left unmatched. CDR3 length equals 15 residues.

V and J are TRBV12-3 or TRBV12-4 and TRBJ1-5; D remains unclear. V gave up 2 bases and J gave up 0 bases, with 8 bases separating them. The CDR3 runs to 15 residues. CDR3 in amino acids: CASSLRAISNQPQHF. Written as DNA, the CDR3 is TGTGCCAGCAGTTTAAGGGCAATTAGCAATCAGCCCCAGCATTTT.

As DNA, the CDR3 is TGTGCCAGTAGCTGGGCAGCCTATGGCTACACCTTC. Translated: CASSWAAYGYTF. The chain couples TRBV19 to TRBJ1-2; D is unclear. Germline V lookup: CDR1 LNHDA, CDR2 SQIVND (reference sequence). This CDR3 has 12 residues. V was clipped by 6 bases and J by 4 bases, with 9 bases between them.

This clonotype came up once. The genes are TRBV7-2 and TRBJ2-4, with D possibly TRBD1 on 5 matching bases. Germline CDR1 reads SGHTA; CDR2 reads FQGNSA. V was trimmed by 5 bases and J by 6 bases, leaving 11 bases between them. The CDR3 has 13 amino acids. CDR3 amino acids: CASSPAGRNIQYF. The CDR3, as DNA: TGTGCCAGCAGCCCCGCAGGGCGAAACATTCAGTACTTC. Combining the CDR3 with reference TRBV7-2 and TRBJ2-4 gives the whole variable domain GAGVSQSPSNKVTEKGKDVELRCDPISGHTALYWYRQSLGQGLEFLIYFQGNSAPDKSGLPSDRFSAERTGGSVSTLTIQRTQQEDSAVYLCASSPAGRNIQYFGAGTRLSVL.

The chain has TRBV5-1 and TRBJ2-2; 8 bases agree with TRBD2. Germline CDR1 and CDR2: SGHRS and YFSETQ. This CDR3 is built from 18 residues. The junction had 18 bases not matched to a gene; V was cut back by 5 bases and J by 6 bases. This CDR3 reads CASRASASYREGPGELFF. CDR3 nucleotide sequence: TGCGCCAGCAGAGCGTCTGCCAGCTATCGGGAGGGCCCCGGGGAGCTGTTTTTT.

V usage is TRBV10-3 and J usage is TRBJ1-2; 7 positions agree with TRBD1. Germline V gene lookup returns CDR1 ENHRY and CDR2 SYGVKD. The length of the CDR3 is 16 residues. With 4 bases clipped from V and 3 bases from J, the junction kept 11 bases outside the gene matches. For the CDR3, the DNA is TGTGCCATCAGTGGGGGACAGACCCAGTCCCACTATGGCTACACCTTC. Protein sequence: CAISGGQTQSHYGYTF.

The chain carries TRBV6-2 or TRBV6-3 and TRBJ2-1; 11 bases map to TRBD2. Germline trimming cut 11 bases from V and 6 bases from J; bases unmatched to any gene: 12. The CDR3 consists of 15 residues. CDR1 and CDR2 from the germline V gene are MNHEY and SVGEGT. In DNA, the CDR3 is TGTGCCGGAGCCATTAGCGGGGGGGCATTCAATGAGCAGTTCTTC. Translated, it gives CAGAISGGAFNEQFF.

Only a few counts were recorded for this clonotype. The V call is TRBV19, the J call TRBJ2-2; D is uncertain. V lost 6 bases and J 4 bases, leaving 9 bases between the germline ends. The CDR3 spans 13 residues. Germline loops: CDR1 LNHDA, CDR2 SQIVND (reference sequence). CDR3 protein: CASSSMGTGELFF. The CDR3 DNA reads as TGTGCCAGTAGCTCTATGGGCACCGGGGAGCTGTTTTTT. Variable domain in full (rest from reference TRBV19 and TRBJ2-2): DGGITQSPKYLFRKEGQNVTLSCEQNLNHDAMYWYRQDPGQGLRLIYYSQIVNDFQKGDIAEGYSVSREKKESFPLTVTSAQKNPTAFYLCASSSMGTGELFFGEGSRLTVL.

CDR3 residues: CASSPRQGDNSPLHF. The CDR3 DNA sequence: TGTGCCAGCAGTCCGCGACAGGGAGATAATTCACCCCTCCACTTT. The gene calls are TRBV2 and TRBJ1-6, with TRBD1 identical over 7 bases. V was clipped by 5 bases and J by 5 bases; unmatched bases: 6. Germline assignment: CDR1 SNHLY and CDR2 FYNNEI. CDR3 length: 15 amino acids.

This clonotype was detected a few times. The genes are TRBV20-1 and TRBJ1-2; D is unclear. The germline CDR1 and CDR2 sequences are DFQATT and SNEGSKA (reference sequence). This CDR3 has 11 amino acids. V dropped 0 bases and J dropped 7 bases, with 6 bases sitting between them. The CDR3 loop reads CSAREGFGYTF. In DNA, the CDR3 is TGCAGTGCTAGAGAGGGGTTTGGCTACACCTTC.

This clonotype was found a few times. V and J are TRBV6-1 and TRBJ1-5; D not resolved. Germline values: CDR1 MNHNS, CDR2 SASEGT. This CDR3 region has 13 residues. V gave up 6 bases and J gave up 0 bases, with 6 bases separating them. CDR3 sequence: CASRADSNQPQHF. The CDR3 nucleotides read TGTGCCAGCAGGGCGGATAGCAATCAGCCCCAGCATTTT.

This rearrangement joins TRBV20-1 to TRBJ2-3; 12 positions agree with TRBD2. After removal of 5 bases from V and 6 bases from J, the junction contained 12 bases not matched to a gene. CDR1 and CDR2 (germline): DFQATT, SNEGSKA (reference sequence). The CDR3 spans 16 residues. CDR3 in DNA: TGCAGTGCTCGACTAGCGGGAGAAAAGGGGTTCGATACGCAGTATTTT. Translating it yields CSARLAGEKGFDTQYF.

This rearrangement joins TRBV10-3 to TRBJ1-5; 8 bases line up with TRBD1. Losses at the gene ends were 6 bases for V and 4 bases for J; bases not matched to a gene: 5. This CDR3 region has 14 residues. Per the germline V gene, CDR1 is ENHRY and CDR2 is SYGVKD. The CDR3 loop is CAISETGGNQPQHF. CDR3 DNA: TGTGCCATCAGCGAAACAGGGGGTAATCAGCCCCAGCATTTT.

V and J are TRBV7-2 and TRBJ2-3; no clear D gene. The ends were cut back, 5 bases at V and 6 bases at J, with 9 bases in the middle. Germline V gene sequence: CDR1 SGHTA, CDR2 FQGNSA. CDR3 length equals 12 residues. CDR3: CASSPSRDTQYF. The CDR3 bases are TGTGCCAGCAGCCCCAGTAGGGATACGCAGTATTTT. The full variable domain, in which reference TRBV7-2 and TRBJ2-3 provide the parts outside the CDR3, is GAGVSQSPSNKVTEKGKDVELRCDPISGHTALYWYRQSLGQGLEFLIYFQGNSAPDKSGLPSDRFSAERTGGSVSTLTIQRTQQEDSAVYLCASSPSRDTQYFGPGTRLTVL.

The chain employs TRBV19 and TRBJ1-1, with unresolved D. Trimming left V 6 bases short and J 1 base short, with 12 bases between. From germline, CDR1 is LNHDA and CDR2 SQIVND (reference sequence). The CDR3 length is 14 residues. The CDR3 loop is CASRPRATNTEAFF. CDR3 nucleotides: TGTGCCAGTAGGCCCCGGGCGACGAACACTGAAGCTTTCTTT. Complete variable domain (other parts from reference TRBV19 and TRBJ1-1): DGGITQSPKYLFRKEGQNVTLSCEQNLNHDAMYWYRQDPGQGLRLIYYSQIVNDFQKGDIAEGYSVSREKKESFPLTVTSAQKNPTAFYLCASRPRATNTEAFFGQGTRLTVV.

The rearrangement uses TRBV7-3 and TRBJ1-1; D gene unclear. This CDR3 spans 13 amino acids. Between the trimmed V and J ends, which lost 4 bases and 1 base, there was a span of 7 bases. Germline V lookup: CDR1 SGHTA, CDR2 FQGTGA. CDR3 region: CASSSGPNTEAFF. CDR3 bases: TGTGCCAGCAGCTCAGGCCCGAACACTGAAGCTTTCTTT.

A few counts support this clonotype. This sequence joins TRBV10-1 and TRBJ1-2; D may be TRBD1 (6 bases). CDR3 length equals 15 residues. The germline V and J ends were trimmed by 0 bases and 5 bases, with 13 bases remaining between them. From germline, CDR1 is WNHNN and CDR2 SYGVQD (reference sequence). The CDR3 loop reads CASSESTGGYYGYTF. In nucleotides, the CDR3 is TGCGCCAGCAGTGAGTCCACGGGGGGCTATTATGGCTACACCTTC.

The rearrangement links TRBV5-1 to TRBJ2-3; D may be TRBD1 or TRBD2 (5 bases each). V was clipped by 4 bases and J by 5 bases, with 17 bases between them. The germline V gene has CDR1 SGHRS and CDR2 YFSETQ. The CDR3 is 15 amino acids. This CDR3 is CASSGTGTPGDTQYF. The DNA for the CDR3 is TGCGCCAGCAGCGGCACCGGGACCCCGGGAGATACGCAGTATTTT.

Note on this clonotype: Germline and junction disagree at one end, which may indicate a read error. The rearrangement links TRBV28 to TRBJ2-4, with 8 nucleotides matching TRBD1. This CDR3 has 12 residues. Germline V lookup: CDR1 MDHEN, CDR2 SYDVKM. CDR3 residues: CASSRTRDRSFF. CDR3 DNA: TGTGCCAGCAGTCGAACCCGGGACAGGTCGTTCTTC.

The V gene is TRBV28, the J gene TRBJ1-1, with D unresolved. CDR3 size: 14 residues. The V gene's germline CDR1 is MDHEN and CDR2 SYDVKM. Trimming pared 3 bases from V and 1 base from J, leaving 9 bases between. The CDR3, as DNA: TGTGCCAGCAGTTTTGGGCCGACGAACACTGAAGCTTTCTTT. This codes for CASSFGPTNTEAFF.

CDR3 in amino acids: CSASGAAKDEQYF. CDR3 coding DNA: TGCAGTGCCTCAGGGGCAGCGAAGGACGAGCAGTACTTC. This rearrangement joins TRBV20-1 to TRBJ2-7; weak D call: TRBD1 (6 bases). Per the germline V gene, CDR1 is DFQATT and CDR2 is SNEGSKA (reference sequence). The CDR3 totals 13 residues. V lost 6 bases, J lost 5 bases, and 17 bases lay in between.

This chain uses TRBV7-2 with TRBJ2-1, with TRBD2 matching over 11 bases. Germline V gene sequence: CDR1 SGHTA, CDR2 FQGNSA. The V and J ends lost 5 bases and 2 bases, in that order; junction bases with no gene match: 14. The CDR3 spans 19 residues. CDR3 in amino acids: CASSINHLSGRAAYNEQFF. For the CDR3, the DNA is TGTGCCAGCAGCATCAATCACCTTAGCGGGAGGGCGGCCTACAATGAGCAGTTCTTC.